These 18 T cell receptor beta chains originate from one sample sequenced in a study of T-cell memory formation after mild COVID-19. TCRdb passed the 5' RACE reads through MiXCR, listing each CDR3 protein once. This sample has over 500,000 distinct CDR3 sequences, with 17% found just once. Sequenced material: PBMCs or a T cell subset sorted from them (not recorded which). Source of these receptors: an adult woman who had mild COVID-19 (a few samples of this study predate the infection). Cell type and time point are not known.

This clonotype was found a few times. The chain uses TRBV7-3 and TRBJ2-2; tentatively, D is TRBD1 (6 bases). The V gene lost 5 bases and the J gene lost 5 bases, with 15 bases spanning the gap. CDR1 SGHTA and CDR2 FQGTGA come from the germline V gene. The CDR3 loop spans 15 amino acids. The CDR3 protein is CASSPQAGATGELFF. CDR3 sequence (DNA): TGTGCCAGCAGCCCCCAGGCAGGGGCAACCGGGGAGCTGTTTTTT.

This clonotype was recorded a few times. Written as DNA, the CDR3 is TGTGCCACCAGTGATTTGGGGCGAGGACGGCGATCGGAAAAACTGTTTTTT. Translated: CATSDLGRGRRSEKLFF. The gene calls are TRBV24-1 and TRBJ1-4; D is unclear. The CDR3 length is 17 residues. Germline CDR1 reads KGHDR; CDR2 reads SFDVKD. The V end was cut by 0 bases, the J end by 8 bases, with 18 bases between.

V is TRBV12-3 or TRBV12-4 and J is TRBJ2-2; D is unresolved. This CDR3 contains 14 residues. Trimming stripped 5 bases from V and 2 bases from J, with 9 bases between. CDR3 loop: CASSPPVNTGELFF. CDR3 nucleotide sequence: TGTGCCAGCAGTCCCCCGGTTAACACCGGGGAGCTGTTTTTT.

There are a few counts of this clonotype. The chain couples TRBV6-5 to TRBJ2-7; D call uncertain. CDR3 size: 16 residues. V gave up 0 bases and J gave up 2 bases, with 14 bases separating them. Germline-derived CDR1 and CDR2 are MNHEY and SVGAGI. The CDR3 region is CASSYSALSQTYEQYF. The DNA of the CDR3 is TGTGCCAGCAGTTACTCGGCCCTGTCACAGACCTACGAGCAGTACTTC.

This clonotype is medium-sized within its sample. CDR3 DNA: TGTGCCAGTAAGGACGTATCAGTGACGAGCTCCTACGAGCAGTACTTC. Translation: CASKDVSVTSSYEQYF. The V call is TRBV19, the J call TRBJ2-7; D ambiguous. This CDR3 is 16 amino acids long. Trimming removed 7 bases at V and 0 bases at J, with 19 bases between. Germline loops: CDR1 LNHDA, CDR2 SQIVND (reference sequence).

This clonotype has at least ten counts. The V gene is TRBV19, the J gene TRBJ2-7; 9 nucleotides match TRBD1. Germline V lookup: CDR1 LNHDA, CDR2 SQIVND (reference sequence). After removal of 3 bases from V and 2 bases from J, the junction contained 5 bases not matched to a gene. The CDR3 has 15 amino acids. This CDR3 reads CASSITGTGPYEQYF. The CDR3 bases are TGTGCCAGTAGTATCACCGGGACAGGGCCCTACGAGCAGTACTTC.

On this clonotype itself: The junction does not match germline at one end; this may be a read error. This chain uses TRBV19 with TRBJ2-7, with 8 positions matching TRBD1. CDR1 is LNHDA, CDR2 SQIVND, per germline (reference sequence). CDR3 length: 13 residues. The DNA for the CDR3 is TGTGCCAGTAGTACCGTACAGGGGGGCGAGAAGTACTTC. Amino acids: CASSTVQGGEKYF.

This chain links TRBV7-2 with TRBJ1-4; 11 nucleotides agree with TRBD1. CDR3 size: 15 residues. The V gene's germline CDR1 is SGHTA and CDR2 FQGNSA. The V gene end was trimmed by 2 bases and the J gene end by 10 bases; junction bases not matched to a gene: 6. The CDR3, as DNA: TGTGCCAGCAGCTTACCGGGACAGGGGGGCGCAAAACTGTTTTTT. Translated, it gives CASSLPGQGGAKLFF.

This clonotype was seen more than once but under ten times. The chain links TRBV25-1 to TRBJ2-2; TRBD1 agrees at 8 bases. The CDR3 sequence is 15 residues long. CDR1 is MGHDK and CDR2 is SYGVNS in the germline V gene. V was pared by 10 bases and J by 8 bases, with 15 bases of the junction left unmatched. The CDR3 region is CATDPGTGKGGELFF. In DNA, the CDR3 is TGTGCCACCGACCCCGGGACAGGCAAAGGGGGGGAGCTGTTTTTT.

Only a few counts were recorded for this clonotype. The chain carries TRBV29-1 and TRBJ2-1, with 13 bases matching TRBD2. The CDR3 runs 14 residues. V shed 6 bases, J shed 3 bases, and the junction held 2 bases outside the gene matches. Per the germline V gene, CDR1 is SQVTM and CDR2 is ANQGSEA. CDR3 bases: TGCAGCGTCGGACTAGCGGGAGTCTACAATGAGCAGTTCTTC. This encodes CSVGLAGVYNEQFF.

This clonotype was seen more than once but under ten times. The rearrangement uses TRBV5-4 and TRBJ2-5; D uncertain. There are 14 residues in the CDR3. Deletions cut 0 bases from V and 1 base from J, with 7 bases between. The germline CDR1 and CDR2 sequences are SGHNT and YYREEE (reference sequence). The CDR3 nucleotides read TGTGCCAGCAGCTTGGCCTTAGTCCAAGAGACCCAGTACTTC. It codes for CASSLALVQETQYF.

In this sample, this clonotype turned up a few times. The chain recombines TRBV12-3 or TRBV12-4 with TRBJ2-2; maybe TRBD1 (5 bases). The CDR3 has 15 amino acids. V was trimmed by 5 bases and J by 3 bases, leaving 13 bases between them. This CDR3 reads CASSDGAEDTGELFF. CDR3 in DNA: TGTGCCAGCAGTGATGGGGCCGAGGACACCGGGGAGCTGTTTTTT.

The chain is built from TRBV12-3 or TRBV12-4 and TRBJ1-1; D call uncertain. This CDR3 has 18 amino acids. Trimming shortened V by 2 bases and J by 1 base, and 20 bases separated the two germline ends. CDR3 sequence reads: CASSLIGRGRSQNTEAFF. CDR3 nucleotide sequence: TGTGCCAGCAGTTTAATCGGTCGTGGCAGGTCCCAGAACACTGAAGCTTTCTTT.

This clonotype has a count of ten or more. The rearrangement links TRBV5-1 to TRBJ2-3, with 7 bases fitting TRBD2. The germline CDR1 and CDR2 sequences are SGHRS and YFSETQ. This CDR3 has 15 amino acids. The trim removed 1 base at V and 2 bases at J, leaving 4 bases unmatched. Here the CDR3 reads CASSLSGVNTDTQYF. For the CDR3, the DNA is TGCGCCAGCAGCTTGAGCGGGGTTAACACAGATACGCAGTATTTT.

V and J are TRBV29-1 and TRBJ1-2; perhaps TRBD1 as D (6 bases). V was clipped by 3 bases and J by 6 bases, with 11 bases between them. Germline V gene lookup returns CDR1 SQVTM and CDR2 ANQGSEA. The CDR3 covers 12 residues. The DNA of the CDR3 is TGCAGCGTTGATACGGGGGCGCATGGCTACACCTTC. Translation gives CSVDTGAHGYTF. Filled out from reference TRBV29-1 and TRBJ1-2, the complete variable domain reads SAVISQKPSRDICQRGTSLTIQCQVDSQVTMMFWYRQQPGQSLTLIATANQGSEATYESGFVIDKFPISRPNLTFSTLTVSNMSPEDSSIYLCSVDTGAHGYTFGSGTRLTVV.

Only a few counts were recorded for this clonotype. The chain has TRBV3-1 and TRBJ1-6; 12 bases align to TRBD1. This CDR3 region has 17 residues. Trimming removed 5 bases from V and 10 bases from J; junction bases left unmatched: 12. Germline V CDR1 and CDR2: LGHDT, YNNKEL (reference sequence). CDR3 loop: CASSKGTGGASSSPLHF. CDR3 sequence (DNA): TGTGCCAGCAGCAAAGGGACAGGGGGCGCGTCCAGCTCACCCCTCCACTTT.

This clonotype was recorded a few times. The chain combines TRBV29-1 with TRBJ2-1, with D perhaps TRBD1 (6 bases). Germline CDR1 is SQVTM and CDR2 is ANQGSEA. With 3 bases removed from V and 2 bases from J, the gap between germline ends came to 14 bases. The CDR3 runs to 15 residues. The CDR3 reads CSVEGRGEPYNEQFF. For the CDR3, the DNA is TGCAGCGTTGAGGGCAGGGGAGAACCCTACAATGAGCAGTTCTTC.

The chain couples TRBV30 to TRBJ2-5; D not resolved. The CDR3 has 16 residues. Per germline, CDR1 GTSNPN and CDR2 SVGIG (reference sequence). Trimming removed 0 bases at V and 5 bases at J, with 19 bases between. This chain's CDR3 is CAWSVTPIIVRETQYF. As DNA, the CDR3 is TGTGCCTGGAGTGTAACTCCAATAATAGTACGGGAGACCCAGTACTTC.